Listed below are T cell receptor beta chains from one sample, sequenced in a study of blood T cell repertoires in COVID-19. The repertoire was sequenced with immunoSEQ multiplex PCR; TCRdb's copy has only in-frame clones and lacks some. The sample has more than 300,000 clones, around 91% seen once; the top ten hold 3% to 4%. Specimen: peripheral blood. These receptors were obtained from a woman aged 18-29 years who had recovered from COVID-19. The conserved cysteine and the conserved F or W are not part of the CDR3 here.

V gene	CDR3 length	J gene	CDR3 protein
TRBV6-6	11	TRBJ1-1	ASRSTGVGEAF
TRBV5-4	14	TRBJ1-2	ASSLVYRGQGYGYT
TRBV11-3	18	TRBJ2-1	ASSPRLGWGLAGAYNEQF
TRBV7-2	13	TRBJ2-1	ASSLGLGGNNEQF
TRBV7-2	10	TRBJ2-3	ASSSTGNTQY
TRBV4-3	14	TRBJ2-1	ASSPAGSGKYNEQF
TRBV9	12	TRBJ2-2	ARWGNRESGELF
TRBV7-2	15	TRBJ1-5	ASSPLRYRGSNQPQH
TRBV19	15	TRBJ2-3	ASSRYPGTTRTDTQY
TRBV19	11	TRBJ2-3	ASRQGGTDTQY
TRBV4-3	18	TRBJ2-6	ASSQDRASGSFPGANVLT
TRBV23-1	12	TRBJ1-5	ASSQFGGRQPQH
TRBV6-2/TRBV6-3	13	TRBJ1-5	ASSHTGGLNQPQH
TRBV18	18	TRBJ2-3	ASSPAPGGLAGGRTDTQY
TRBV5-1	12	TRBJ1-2	ASSPVQLNYGYT
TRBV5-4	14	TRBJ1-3	ASSLRQGGNGNTIY
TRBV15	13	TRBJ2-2	ATSRERLLTGELF
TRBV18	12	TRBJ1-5	ASSPTGDGQPQH
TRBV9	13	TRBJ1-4	ASSVQGSTNEKLF
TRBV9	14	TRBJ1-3	ASSSGTGEKRNTIY
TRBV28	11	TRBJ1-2	ASSPTGDYGYT
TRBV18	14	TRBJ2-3	ASSHEGTGGTDTQY
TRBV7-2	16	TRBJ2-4	ASSFLGARILAKNIQY
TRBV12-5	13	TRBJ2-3	ASGLGTVSTDTQY
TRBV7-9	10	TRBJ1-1	ASSLFSRGAF
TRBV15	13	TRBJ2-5	ATSRDKDRVGTQY
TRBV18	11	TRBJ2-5	ASSPGTGETQY
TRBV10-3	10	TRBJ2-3	AIAASTDTQY
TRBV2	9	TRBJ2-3	ASRLTDTQY